Below, 11 T cell receptor beta chains from the same sample are listed, as sequenced in a study of blood T cell repertoires in COVID-19. Generated by immunoSEQ multiplex PCR, the TCRdb table keeps only in-frame clones and is missing some. The sample lists about 350,000 clones, about nine tenths occurring once. The source material was PBMCs or T cells enriched from blood (not recorded which). Receptors were obtained from a woman under 40 who had been exposed to COVID-19.

The rearrangement uses TRBV6-5 and TRBJ2-1, with 7 bases identical to TRBD1. After removal of 4 bases from V and 5 bases from J, the junction contained 11 bases not matched to a gene. The CDR3 has 16 amino acids. From germline, CDR1 is MNHEY and CDR2 SVGAGI. The CDR3 here is CASSFRPGQLDNEQFF. The DNA for the CDR3 is TGTGCCAGCAGTTTCAGACCGGGACAGCTTGACAATGAGCAGTTCTTC.

J is TRBJ1-6 and V is TRBV12-3 or TRBV12-4; no clear D gene. The CDR3 sequence is 12 residues long. V lost 5 bases and J lost 7, with 6 bases in between. This CDR3 is CASSRRNSPLHF. CDR3 DNA sequence: TGTGCCAGCAGTCGGAGGAATTCACCCCTCCACTTT.

This clone was picked up a small number of times. V is TRBV4-1 and J is TRBJ2-7, with D possibly matching TRBD1 (6 bases). V lost 5 bases and J lost 7, with 18 bases in between. The germline V gene has CDR1 MGHRA and CDR2 YSYEKL. The CDR3 loop spans 14 amino acids. CDR3 nucleotide sequence: TGCGCCAGCAGCTCAGGGGCGATCTCGGGGGAGCAGTACTTC. Translating it yields CASSSGAISGEQYF.

The V and J genes are TRBV11-2 and TRBJ2-7, with TRBD2 matching 10 bases. CDR1 and CDR2 (germline): SGHAT, FQNNGV. Unmatched junction bases numbered 11, after V lost 0 bases and J lost 3 bases. The CDR3 consists of 18 residues. The CDR3 loop is CASSLDPSYVAGGYEQYF. CDR3 nucleotides: TGTGCCAGCAGCTTAGACCCTTCCTATGTAGCGGGAGGCTACGAGCAGTACTTC.

V usage is TRBV9 and J usage is TRBJ2-3; TRBD2 matches at 9 bases. The CDR3 contains 14 residues. The ends lost 7 bases at V and 6 bases at J; junction bases unmatched: 9. Germline-derived CDR1 and CDR2 are SGDLS and YYNGEE. As DNA, the CDR3 is TGTGCCAGCTCCTGGGCGGGAGGGCAGGATACGCAGTATTTT. Protein: CASSWAGGQDTQYF.

The chain recombines TRBV6-5 with TRBJ2-5; TRBD2 matches at 12 bases. The CDR3 is made up of 15 amino acids. The ends lost 6 bases at V and 5 bases at J; junction bases unmatched: 7. CDR1 and CDR2 from the germline V gene are MNHEY and SVGAGI. The CDR3 nucleotides are TGTGCCAGCAGCCTGACTAGCGGGAGAAGGGAGACCCAGTACTTC. Translating gives CASSLTSGRRETQYF.

The chain joins TRBV14 to TRBJ2-2, with D possibly matching TRBD2 (6 bases). The V gene lost 4 bases and the J gene lost 2 bases, with 14 bases spanning the gap. Germline CDR1 SGHDN, CDR2 FVKESK. The CDR3 is made up of 16 amino acids. The CDR3 region is CASSPRPGLNTGELFF. In nucleotides, the CDR3 is TGTGCCAGCAGCCCTCGACCGGGACTTAACACCGGGGAGCTGTTTTTT.

V is TRBV6-5 and J is TRBJ2-1; TRBD2 aligns across 7 bases. V shed 4 bases, J shed 7 bases, and the junction held 7 bases outside the gene matches. Germline V gives CDR1 MNHEY, CDR2 SVGAGI. This CDR3 has 14 amino acids. CDR3 amino acids: CASSSGPGGNEQFF. CDR3 DNA: TGTGCCAGCAGTTCCGGGCCGGGGGGTAATGAGCAGTTCTTC.

The J gene is TRBJ1-2, the V gene TRBV7-9; D not resolved. Per germline, CDR1 SEHNR and CDR2 FQNEAQ (reference sequence). The CDR3 has 14 residues. The V end lost 3 bases, the J end lost 8 bases, and 16 bases lay between the germline ends. CDR3 region: CASSFLGPGGGYTF. The CDR3 DNA sequence: TGTGCCAGCAGCTTCCTAGGCCCTGGCGGGGGCTACACCTTC.

The rearrangement joins TRBV5-1 to TRBJ2-2, with a tentative D call TRBD1 (5 bases). The V end was cut by 6 bases, the J end by 0 bases, with 12 bases between. The CDR3 is 15 residues long. Germline V gene lookup returns CDR1 SGHRS and CDR2 YFSETQ. The CDR3 bases are TGCGCCAGCACCGTGACAGCACCGAACACCGGGGAGCTGTTTTTT. Its protein product is CASTVTAPNTGELFF.

The chain links TRBV7-9 to TRBJ2-7; D may be TRBD1 (5 bases). Per the germline V gene, CDR1 is SEHNR and CDR2 is FQNEAQ (reference sequence). The ends were cut back, 5 bases at V and 5 bases at J, with 19 bases in the middle. The CDR3 is 15 residues long. CDR3 coding DNA: TGTGCCAGCAGCGTAAACAGGAGATCGGTGGACGAGCAGTACTTC. Amino acids: CASSVNRRSVDEQYF.